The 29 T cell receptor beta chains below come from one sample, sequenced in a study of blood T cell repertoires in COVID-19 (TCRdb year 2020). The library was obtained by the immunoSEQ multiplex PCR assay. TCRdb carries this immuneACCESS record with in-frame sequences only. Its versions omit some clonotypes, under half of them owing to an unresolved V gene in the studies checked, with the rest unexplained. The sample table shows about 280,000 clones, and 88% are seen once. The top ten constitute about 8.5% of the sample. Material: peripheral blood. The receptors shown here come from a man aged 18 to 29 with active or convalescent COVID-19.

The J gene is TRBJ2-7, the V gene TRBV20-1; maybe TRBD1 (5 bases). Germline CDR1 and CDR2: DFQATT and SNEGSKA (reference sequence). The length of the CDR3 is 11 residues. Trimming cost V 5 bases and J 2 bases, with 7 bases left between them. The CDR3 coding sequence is TGCAGTGCTCAGGGTCCCTACGAGCAGTACTTC. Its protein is CSAQGPYEQYF.

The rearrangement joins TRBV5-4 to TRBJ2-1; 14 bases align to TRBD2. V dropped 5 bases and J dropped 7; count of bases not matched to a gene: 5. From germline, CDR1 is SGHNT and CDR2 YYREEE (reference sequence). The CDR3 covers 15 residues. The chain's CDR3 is CASSSGTSGGNEQFF. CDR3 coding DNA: TGTGCCAGCAGTTCCGGGACTAGCGGGGGAAATGAGCAGTTCTTC.

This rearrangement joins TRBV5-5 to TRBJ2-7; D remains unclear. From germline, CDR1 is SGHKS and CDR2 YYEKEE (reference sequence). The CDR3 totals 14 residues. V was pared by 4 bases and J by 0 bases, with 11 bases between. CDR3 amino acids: CASSQRHSSYEQYF. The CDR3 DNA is TGTGCCAGCAGCCAAAGACACAGCTCCTACGAGCAGTACTTC.

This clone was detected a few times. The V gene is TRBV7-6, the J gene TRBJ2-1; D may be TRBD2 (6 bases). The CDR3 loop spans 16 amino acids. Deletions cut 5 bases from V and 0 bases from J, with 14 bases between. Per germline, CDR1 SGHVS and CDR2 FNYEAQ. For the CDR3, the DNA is TGTGCCAGCAGCGGTCAGACTAGGAGCTCCTACAATGAGCAGTTCTTC. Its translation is CASSGQTRSSYNEQFF.

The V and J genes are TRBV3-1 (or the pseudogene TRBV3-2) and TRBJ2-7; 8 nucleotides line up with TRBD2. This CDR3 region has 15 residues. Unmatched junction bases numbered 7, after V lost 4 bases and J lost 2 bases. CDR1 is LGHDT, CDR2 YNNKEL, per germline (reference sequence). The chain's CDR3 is CASSPRVSGAYEQYF. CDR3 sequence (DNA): TGTGCCAGCAGCCCCCGGGTTAGCGGGGCCTACGAGCAGTACTTC.

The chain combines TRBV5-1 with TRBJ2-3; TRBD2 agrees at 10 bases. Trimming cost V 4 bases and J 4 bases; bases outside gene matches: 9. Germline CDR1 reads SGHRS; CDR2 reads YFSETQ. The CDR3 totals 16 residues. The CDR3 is CASSIERGGRPDTQYF. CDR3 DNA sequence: TGCGCCAGCAGCATCGAGCGGGGGGGCCGGCCAGATACGCAGTATTTT.

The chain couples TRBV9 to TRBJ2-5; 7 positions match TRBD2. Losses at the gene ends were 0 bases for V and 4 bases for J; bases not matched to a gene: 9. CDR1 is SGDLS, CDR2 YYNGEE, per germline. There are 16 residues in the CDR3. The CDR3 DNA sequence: TGTGCCAGCAGCGTAGAGCGACTAGCAGGAGGAGAGACCCAGTACTTC. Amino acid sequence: CASSVERLAGGETQYF.

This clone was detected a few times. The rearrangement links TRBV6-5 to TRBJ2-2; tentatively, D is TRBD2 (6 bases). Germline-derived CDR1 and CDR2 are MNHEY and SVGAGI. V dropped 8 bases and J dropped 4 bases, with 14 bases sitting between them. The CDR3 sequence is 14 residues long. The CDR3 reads CASGEVLSTGELFF. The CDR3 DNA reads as TGTGCCAGCGGGGAGGTTTTGAGCACCGGGGAGCTGTTTTTT.

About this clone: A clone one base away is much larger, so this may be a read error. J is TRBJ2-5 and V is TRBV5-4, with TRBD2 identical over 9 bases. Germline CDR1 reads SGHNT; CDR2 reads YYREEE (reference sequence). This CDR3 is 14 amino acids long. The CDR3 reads CASSPGLAQEIQYF. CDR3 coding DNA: TGTGCCAGCAGCCCAGGACTAGCGCAAGAGATCCAGTACTTC.

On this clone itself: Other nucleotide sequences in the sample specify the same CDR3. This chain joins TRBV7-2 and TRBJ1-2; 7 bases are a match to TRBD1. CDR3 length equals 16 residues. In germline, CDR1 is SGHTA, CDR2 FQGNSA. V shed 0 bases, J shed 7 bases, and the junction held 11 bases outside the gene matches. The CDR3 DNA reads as TGTGCCAGCAGCTTAGCTAGGCAGGGGGTTACGGTTGGCTACACCTTC. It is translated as CASSLARQGVTVGYTF.

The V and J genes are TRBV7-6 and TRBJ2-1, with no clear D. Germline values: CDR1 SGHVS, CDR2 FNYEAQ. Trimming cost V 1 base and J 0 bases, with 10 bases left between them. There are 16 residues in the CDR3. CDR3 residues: CASSLGPESSYNEQFF. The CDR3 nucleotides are TGTGCCAGCAGCTTAGGTCCGGAGAGCTCCTACAATGAGCAGTTCTTC.

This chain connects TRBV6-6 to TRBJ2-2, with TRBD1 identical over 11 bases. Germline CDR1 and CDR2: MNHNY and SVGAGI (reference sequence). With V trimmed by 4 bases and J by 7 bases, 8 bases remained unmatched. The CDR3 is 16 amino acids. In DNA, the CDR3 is TGTGCCAGCAGTTCCCCGGACAGGGGGCTGGGCGGGGAGCTGTTTTTT. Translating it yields CASSSPDRGLGGELFF.

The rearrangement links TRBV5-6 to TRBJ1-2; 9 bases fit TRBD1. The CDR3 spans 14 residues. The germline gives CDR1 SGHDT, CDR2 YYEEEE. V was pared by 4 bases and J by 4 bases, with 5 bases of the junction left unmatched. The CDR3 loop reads CASSPGTGFYGYTF. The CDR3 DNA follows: TGTGCCAGCAGCCCCGGGACAGGGTTCTATGGCTACACCTTC.

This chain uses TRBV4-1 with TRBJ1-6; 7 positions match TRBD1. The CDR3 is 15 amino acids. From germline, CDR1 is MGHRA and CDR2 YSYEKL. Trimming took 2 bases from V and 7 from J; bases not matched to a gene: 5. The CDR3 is CASSQPGQSNSPLHF. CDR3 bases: TGCGCCAGCAGCCAACCGGGACAGTCCAATTCACCCCTCCACTTT.

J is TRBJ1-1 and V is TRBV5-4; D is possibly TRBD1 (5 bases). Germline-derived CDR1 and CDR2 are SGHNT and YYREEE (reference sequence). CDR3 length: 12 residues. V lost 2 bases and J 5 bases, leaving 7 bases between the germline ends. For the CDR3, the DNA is TGTGCCAGCAGCTTTCGGGGGACTGAAGCTTTCTTT. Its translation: CASSFRGTEAFF.

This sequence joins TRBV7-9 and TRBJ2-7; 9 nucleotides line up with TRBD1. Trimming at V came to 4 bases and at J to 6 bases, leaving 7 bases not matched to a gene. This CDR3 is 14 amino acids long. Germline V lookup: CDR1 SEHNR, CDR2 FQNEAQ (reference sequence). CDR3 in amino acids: CASSSGTGQSEQYF. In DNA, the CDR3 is TGTGCCAGCAGCTCAGGGACAGGGCAGTCCGAGCAGTACTTC.

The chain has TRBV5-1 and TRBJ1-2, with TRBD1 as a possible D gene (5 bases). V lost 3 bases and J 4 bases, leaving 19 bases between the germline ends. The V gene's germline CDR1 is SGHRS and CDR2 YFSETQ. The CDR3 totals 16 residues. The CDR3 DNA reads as TGCGCCAGCAGCTGGCCTCGGGAGGGGCGCTTCTATGGCTACACCTTC. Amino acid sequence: CASSWPREGRFYGYTF.

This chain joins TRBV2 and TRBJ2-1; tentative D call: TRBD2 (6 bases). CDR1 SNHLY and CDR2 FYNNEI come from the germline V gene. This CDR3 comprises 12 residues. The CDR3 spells CVTAGNYNEQFF. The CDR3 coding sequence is TGTGTCACCGCGGGAAACTACAATGAGCAGTTCTTC.

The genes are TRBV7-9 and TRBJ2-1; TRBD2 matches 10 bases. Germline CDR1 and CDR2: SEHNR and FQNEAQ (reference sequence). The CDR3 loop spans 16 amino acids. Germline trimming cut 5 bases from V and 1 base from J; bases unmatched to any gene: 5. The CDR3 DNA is TGTGCCAGCAGCGCCACTAGCGGGGTATCCTACAATGAGCAGTTCTTC. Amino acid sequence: CASSATSGVSYNEQFF.

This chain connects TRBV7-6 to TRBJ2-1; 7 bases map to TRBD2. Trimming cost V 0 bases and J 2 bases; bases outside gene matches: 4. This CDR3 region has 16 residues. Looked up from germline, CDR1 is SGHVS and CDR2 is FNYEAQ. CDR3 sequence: CASSLAGGRTYNEQFF. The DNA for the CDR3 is TGTGCCAGCAGCTTAGCGGGGGGGAGAACCTACAATGAGCAGTTCTTC.

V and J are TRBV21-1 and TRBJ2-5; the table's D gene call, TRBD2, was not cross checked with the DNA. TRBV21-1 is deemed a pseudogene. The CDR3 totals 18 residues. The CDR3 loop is CASSRSFTGFKLRETQYF. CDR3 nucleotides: TGTGCCAGCAGCAGGAGTTTTACGGGGTTTAAGTTACGAGAGACCCAGTACTTC.

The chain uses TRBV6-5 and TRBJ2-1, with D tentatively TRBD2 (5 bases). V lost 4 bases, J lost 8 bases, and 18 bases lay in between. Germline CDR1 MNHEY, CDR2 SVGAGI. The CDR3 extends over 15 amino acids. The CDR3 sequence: CASSLRVLSRDEQFF. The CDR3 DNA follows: TGTGCCAGCAGTTTGAGGGTTTTGAGTCGGGATGAGCAGTTCTTC.

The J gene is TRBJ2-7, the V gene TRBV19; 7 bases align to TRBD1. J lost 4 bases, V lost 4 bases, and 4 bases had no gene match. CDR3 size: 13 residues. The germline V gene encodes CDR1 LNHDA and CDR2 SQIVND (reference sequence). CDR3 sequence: CASSTGTEYEQYF. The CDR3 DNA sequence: TGTGCCAGTAGTACCGGGACAGAATACGAGCAGTACTTC.

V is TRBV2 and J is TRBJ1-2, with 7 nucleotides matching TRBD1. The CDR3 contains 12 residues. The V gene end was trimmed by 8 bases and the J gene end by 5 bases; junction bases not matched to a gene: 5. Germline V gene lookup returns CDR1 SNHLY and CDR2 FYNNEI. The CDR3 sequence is CASAGTVYGYTF. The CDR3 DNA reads TGTGCCAGCGCGGGGACAGTTTATGGCTACACCTTC. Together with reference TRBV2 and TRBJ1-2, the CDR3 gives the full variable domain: EPEVTQTPSHQVTQMGQEVILRCVPISNHLYFYWYRQILGQKVEFLVSFYNNEISEKSEIFDDQFSVERPDGSNFTLKIRSTKLEDSAMYFCASAGTVYGYTFGSGTRLTVV.

CDR3 DNA: TGTGCCAGCACTCACGGGGGCACTGAAGCTTTCTTT. This gives the protein CASTHGGTEAFF. The J gene is TRBJ1-1, the V gene TRBV12-3 or TRBV12-4; D might be TRBD1 (5 bases). The V and J ends lost 7 bases and 4 bases respectively, with 10 bases between them. The CDR3 is made up of 12 amino acids.

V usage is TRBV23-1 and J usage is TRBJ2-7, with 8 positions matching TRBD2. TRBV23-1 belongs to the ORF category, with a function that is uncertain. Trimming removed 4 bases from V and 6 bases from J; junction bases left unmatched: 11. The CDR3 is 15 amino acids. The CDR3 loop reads CASSPFRGGLVEQYF. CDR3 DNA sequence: TGCGCCAGCAGTCCGTTCCGGGGGGGCCTGGTCGAGCAGTACTTC.

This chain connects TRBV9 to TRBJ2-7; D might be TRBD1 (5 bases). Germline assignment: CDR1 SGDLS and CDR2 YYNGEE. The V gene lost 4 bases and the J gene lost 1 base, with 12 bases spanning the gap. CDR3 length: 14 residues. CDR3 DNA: TGTGCCAGCAGCCCTCAGGGCTATTCCTACGAGCAGTACTTC. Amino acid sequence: CASSPQGYSYEQYF.

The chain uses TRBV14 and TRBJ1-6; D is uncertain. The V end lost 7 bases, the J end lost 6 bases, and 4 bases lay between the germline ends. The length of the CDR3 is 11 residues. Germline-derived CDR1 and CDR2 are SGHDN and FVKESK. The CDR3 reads CASNINSPLHF. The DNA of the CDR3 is TGTGCCAGCAACATTAATTCACCCCTCCACTTT. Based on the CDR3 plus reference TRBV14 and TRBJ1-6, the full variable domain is EAGVTQFPSHSVIEKGQTVTLRCDPISGHDNLYWYRRVMGKEIKFLLHFVKESKQDESGMPNNRFLAERTGGTYSTLKVQPAELEDSGVYFCASNINSPLHFGNGTRLTVT.

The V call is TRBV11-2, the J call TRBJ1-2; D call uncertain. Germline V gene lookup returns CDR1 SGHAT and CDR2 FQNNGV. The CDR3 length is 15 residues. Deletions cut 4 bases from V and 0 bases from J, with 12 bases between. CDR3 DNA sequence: TGTGCCAGCAGCTCCTACAGAAAACCTAACTATGGCTACACCTTC. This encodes CASSSYRKPNYGYTF.